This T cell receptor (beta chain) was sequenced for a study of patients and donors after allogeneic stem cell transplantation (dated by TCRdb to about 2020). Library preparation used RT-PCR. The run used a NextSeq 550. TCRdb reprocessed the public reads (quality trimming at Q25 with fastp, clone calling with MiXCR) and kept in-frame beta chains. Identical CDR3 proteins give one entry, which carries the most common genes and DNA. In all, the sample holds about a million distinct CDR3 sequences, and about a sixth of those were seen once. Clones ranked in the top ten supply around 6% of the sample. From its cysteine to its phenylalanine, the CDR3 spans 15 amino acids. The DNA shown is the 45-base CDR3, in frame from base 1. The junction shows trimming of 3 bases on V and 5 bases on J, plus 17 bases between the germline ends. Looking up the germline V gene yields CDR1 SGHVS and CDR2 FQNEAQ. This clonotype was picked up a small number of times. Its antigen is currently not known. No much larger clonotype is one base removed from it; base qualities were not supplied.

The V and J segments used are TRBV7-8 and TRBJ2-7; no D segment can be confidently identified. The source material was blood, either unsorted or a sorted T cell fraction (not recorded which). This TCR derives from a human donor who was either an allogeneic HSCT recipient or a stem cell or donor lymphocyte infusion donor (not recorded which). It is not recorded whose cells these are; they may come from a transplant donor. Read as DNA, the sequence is TGTGCCAGCAGCTTTTCCGAATCCCGTTGGGACGAGCAGTACTTC. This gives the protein CASSFSESRWDEQYF.